This TCR beta chain originates from a study of T-cell memory formation after mild COVID-19. This clonotype was picked up a small number of times. Its antigen remains unidentified. 5'RACE primed from the constant segment yielded TCR alpha and TCR beta cDNA libraries bearing sample barcodes and UMIs. TCRdb re-called the 5' RACE reads through MiXCR, storing one row per CDR3 protein. The sample lists fewer than 250,000 distinct CDR3 sequences, roughly a tenth occurring once. Study-level findings and limits: CD4+ clones that contracted lay mainly in CM and EM; CD8+ ones lay in EMRA.

The receptor's source is a man aged 18 to 30 who had mild COVID-19 (a few samples of this study predate the infection). Cell type and time point are not known. The sequenced material came from PBMCs or a T cell subset sorted from them (not recorded which).

The CDR3 reads CASSPSPSSYNEQFF. CDR3 sequence (DNA): TGCGCCAGCAGCCCCAGCCCGAGCTCCTACAATGAGCAGTTCTTC. V gene TRBV5-1 combines with J gene TRBJ2-1, with D hard to call. The ends were cut back, 4 bases at V and 0 bases at J, with 11 bases in the middle. This CDR3 spans 15 amino acids. Germline assignment: CDR1 SGHRS and CDR2 YFSETQ.